Presented here are 16 T cell receptor beta chains from one specimen sequenced in a study of blood T cell repertoires in COVID-19 (dated by TCRdb to between 2020 and 2021). The library relied on the immunoSEQ multiplex PCR assay. Sourced from immuneACCESS, this table was stored by TCRdb with only in-frame sequences that have V and J called. A share of the clones is absent; for the studies checked, an unresolved V gene accounts for under half, and the remainder has no known explanation. The sample table shows approximately 140,000 clones, and about 80% are seen once. Over 7.5% of the sample goes to the ten largest clones. The sample consisted of peripheral blood. The receptors originated from an elderly woman in a cohort sampled during active or convalescent COVID-19.

The gene calls are TRBV14 and TRBJ1-4, with unresolved D. The CDR3 is made up of 15 amino acids. Germline CDR1 and CDR2: SGHDN and FVKESK. The V gene lost 1 base and the J gene lost 3 bases, with 9 bases spanning the gap. CDR3: CASSQVRAPNEKLFF. The DNA for the CDR3 is TGTGCCAGCAGCCAAGTGAGGGCTCCTAATGAAAAACTGTTTTTT. The whole variable domain, filled in from reference TRBV14 and TRBJ1-4, reads EAGVTQFPSHSVIEKGQTVTLRCDPISGHDNLYWYRRVMGKEIKFLLHFVKESKQDESGMPNNRFLAERTGGTYSTLKVQPAELEDSGVYFCASSQVRAPNEKLFFGSGTQLSVL.

V is TRBV7-8 and J is TRBJ2-5; D gene ambiguous. V was clipped by 0 bases and J by 2 bases, with 4 bases between them. CDR3 size: 13 residues. Per germline, CDR1 SGHVS and CDR2 FQNEAQ. The CDR3 loop is CASSLALQETQYF. The CDR3 bases are TGTGCCAGCAGCTTAGCACTACAAGAGACCCAGTACTTC.

The chain has TRBV28 and TRBJ1-2, with 9 bases matching TRBD1. The germline V gene encodes CDR1 MDHEN and CDR2 SYDVKM. The CDR3 contains 15 residues. V shed 8 bases, J shed 6 bases, and the junction held 13 bases outside the gene matches. The CDR3 spells CASADGQGRLDGYTF. CDR3 bases: TGTGCCAGCGCCGACGGACAGGGGAGACTGGATGGCTACACCTTC.

This clone was seen a single time. J is TRBJ2-2 and V is TRBV19, with TRBD1 matching 7 bases. This CDR3 is 16 amino acids long. J gave up 6 bases and V 4 bases, and 11 bases lay outside the gene matches. In germline, CDR1 is LNHDA, CDR2 SQIVND (reference sequence). CDR3 coding DNA: TGTGCCAGTAGTAGCAATCGCAGGGGGAAAGCCGGGGAGCTGTTTTTT. Its protein product is CASSSNRRGKAGELFF.

The V and J genes are TRBV7-9 and TRBJ1-2, with a weak D call TRBD1 (5 bases). CDR1 SEHNR and CDR2 FQNEAQ come from the germline V gene (reference sequence). CDR3 length: 14 residues. With 0 bases removed from V and 8 bases from J, the gap between germline ends came to 13 bases. CDR3 in DNA: TGTGCCAGCAGCTTAGCGGGAGGGGCGCGGGGCTACACCTTC. Protein sequence: CASSLAGGARGYTF.

The chain has TRBV7-7 and TRBJ2-2; perhaps TRBD1 as D (5 bases). The CDR3 extends over 16 amino acids. The V end lost 0 bases, the J end lost 3 bases, and 11 bases lay between the germline ends. Germline V CDR1 and CDR2: SSHAT, FNYEAQ (reference sequence). The DNA for the CDR3 is TGTGCCAGCAGCTTAGCATTATCAGGGCACACCGGGGAGCTGTTTTTT. Translating it yields CASSLALSGHTGELFF.

V and J are TRBV20-1 and TRBJ1-1; the D is unclear. Trimming removed 0 bases from V and 8 bases from J, with 7 bases in between. The CDR3 has 11 amino acids. From germline, CDR1 is DFQATT and CDR2 SNEGSKA (reference sequence). CDR3 nucleotides: TGCAGTGCTAGAGACTTAGAGGAAGCTTTCTTT. This codes for CSARDLEEAFF.

There are a few counts of this clone. The V call is TRBV5-1, the J call TRBJ1-6; D unclear. The CDR3 runs to 14 residues. Germline lookup yields CDR1 SGHRS and CDR2 YFSETQ. The germline V and J ends were trimmed by 4 bases and 8 bases, with 13 bases remaining between them. The CDR3 is CASSRDYPYSPLHF. In nucleotides, the CDR3 is TGCGCCAGCAGCCGAGACTACCCCTATTCACCCCTCCACTTT.

This clone came up once. The V and J genes are TRBV7-2 and TRBJ2-6; tentative D call: TRBD1 (5 bases). The CDR3 spans 18 residues. Germline lookup yields CDR1 SGHTA and CDR2 FQGNSA. The V and J ends lost 2 bases and 4 bases respectively, with 18 bases between them. The DNA of the CDR3 is TGTGCCAGCAGCTTATTAGGCGCAGGGTCTCTGGGGGCCAACGTCCTGACTTTC. As protein: CASSLLGAGSLGANVLTF.

The chain couples TRBV6-5 to TRBJ2-3; perhaps TRBD2 as D (5 bases). The V end lost 7 bases, the J end lost 2 bases, and 10 bases lay between the germline ends. The CDR3 covers 13 residues. The V gene's germline CDR1 is MNHEY and CDR2 SVGAGI. The CDR3 DNA sequence: TGTGCCAGCACCGACTACCCCACAGATACGCAGTATTTT. Its translation: CASTDYPTDTQYF.

The rearrangement joins TRBV7-9 to TRBJ1-2; D ambiguous. This CDR3 region has 14 residues. Germline CDR1 reads SEHNR; CDR2 reads FQNEAQ (reference sequence). Trimming shortened V by 1 base and J by 4 bases, and 10 bases separated the two germline ends. CDR3 in amino acids: CASSLDPGPYGYTF. Here the CDR3 DNA reads TGTGCCAGCAGCTTAGATCCGGGTCCCTATGGCTACACCTTC.

This chain joins TRBV19 and TRBJ1-2; 10 bases match TRBD1. The CDR3 totals 16 residues. V gave up 5 bases and J gave up 4 bases; unmatched junction bases: 10. Germline lookup yields CDR1 LNHDA and CDR2 SQIVND (reference sequence). The DNA of the CDR3 is TGTGCCAGTAGTCCGCAAAGGACAGGGGGAGTCTATGGCTACACCTTC. Amino acids: CASSPQRTGGVYGYTF.

This clone was found a few times. The rearrangement uses TRBV2 and TRBJ1-1; no definite D call. V lost 6 bases, J lost 7 bases, and 12 bases lay in between. CDR3 length: 12 residues. The germline V gene has CDR1 SNHLY and CDR2 FYNNEI. Here the CDR3 reads CASSRLRDEAFF. CDR3 coding DNA: TGTGCCAGCAGCAGACTTCGGGATGAAGCTTTCTTT.

The V gene is TRBV18, the J gene TRBJ2-7; the match to TRBD1 covers 7 bases. Germline lookup yields CDR1 KGHSH and CDR2 LQKENI. V lost 4 bases, J lost 2 bases, and 11 bases stayed unmatched. This CDR3 has 16 residues. The CDR3 spells CASSRTPGQTTYEQYF. The CDR3 DNA sequence: TGTGCCAGCTCACGAACTCCGGGACAGACGACCTACGAGCAGTACTTC.

The chain is built from TRBV28 and TRBJ1-6, with D unresolved. There are 15 residues in the CDR3. Trimming took off 6 bases at V and 7 bases at J, with 16 bases between the two ends. The germline CDR1 and CDR2 sequences are MDHEN and SYDVKM. CDR3: CASRPSEGNNSPLHF. In DNA form, the CDR3 reads TGTGCCAGCAGGCCCTCCGAGGGTAACAATTCACCCCTCCACTTT.

CDR3 sequence reads: CASSSGGATNEKLFF. CDR3 sequence (DNA): TGTGCCAGCAGCTCGGGGGGAGCAACTAATGAAAAACTGTTTTTT. The chain has TRBV28 and TRBJ1-4; D might be TRBD1 (5 bases). The V gene's germline CDR1 is MDHEN and CDR2 SYDVKM. This CDR3 is built from 15 residues. The V end was cut by 6 bases, the J end by 0 bases, with 11 bases between.